The 2 T cell receptor beta chains reported below all come from one sample, sequenced in a study of T cells in Graves' hyperthyroidism and ophthalmopathy. Amplification of TCR beta CDR3 regions used RNA as the template. The study used the HTBI primer set for a first-round RT-PCR of the TCR CDR3. Each CDR3 protein is one row after TCRdb ran MiXCR on the multiplex PCR reads. Of about half a million distinct CDR3 sequences in the sample, less than 25% were seen once. Sequencing used blood. Receptor source: a woman aged 70-85 years with Graves' ophthalmopathy.

The DNA of the CDR3 is TGTGCCACCAGCCGCGGACAGGGGGCGAGATATGGCTACACCTTC. Its protein product is CATSRGQGARYGYTF. The rearrangement uses TRBV24-1 and TRBJ1-2; 11 bases map to TRBD1. CDR1 and CDR2 from the germline V gene are KGHDR and SFDVKD. The CDR3 runs 15 residues. V lost 7 bases to trimming and J lost 5 bases; unmatched junction nucleotides: 8.

This clonotype was seen more than once but under ten times. The chain combines TRBV19 with TRBJ1-1, with D tentatively TRBD1 (6 bases). With 7 bases removed from V and 0 bases from J, the gap between germline ends came to 12 bases. Germline V lookup: CDR1 LNHDA, CDR2 SQIVND (reference sequence). The CDR3 totals 14 residues. CDR3 sequence: CASNRGQLNTEAFF. The DNA for the CDR3 is TGTGCCAGTAACAGAGGACAGCTGAACACTGAAGCTTTCTTT.